These 10 T cell receptor beta chains were sequenced from one sample in a study of cytomegalovirus exposure and HLA in healthy donors. The PCR used 60 Vbeta and 13 Jbeta primers. TCRdb keeps only in-frame clones here, not all; method: immunoSEQ multiplex PCR. Of 200,000 to 300,000 clones listed, approximately 85% are singletons. The sequencing sample was made of PBMCs. These receptors originate from a middle-aged woman in good health and CMV-seropositive.

J is TRBJ2-6 and V is TRBV7-9; D is uncertain. V was clipped by 6 bases and J by 0 bases, with 6 bases between them. The CDR3 is made up of 14 amino acids. The V gene's germline CDR1 is SEHNR and CDR2 FQNEAQ (reference sequence). The CDR3 DNA sequence: TGTGCCAGCAGTAGCTACTCTGGGGCCAACGTCCTGACTTTC. Translating gives CASSSYSGANVLTF.

The CDR3 DNA follows: TGTGCCAGCAGTGATCGGACAGGGGGCTACAATGAGCAGTTCTTC. Amino acid sequence: CASSDRTGGYNEQFF. The chain joins TRBV6-4 to TRBJ2-1; 10 positions match TRBD1. The CDR3 has 15 amino acids. The ends lost 3 bases at V and 3 bases at J; junction bases unmatched: 2. Looked up from germline, CDR1 is MRHNA and CDR2 is SNTAGT.

V is TRBV9 and J is TRBJ2-7; D may be TRBD2 (5 bases). V dropped 2 bases and J dropped 0 bases, with 9 bases sitting between them. Germline values: CDR1 SGDLS, CDR2 YYNGEE. CDR3 size: 14 residues. The CDR3, as DNA: TGTGCCAGCAGCGTCGCGGAGGTCTCCTACGAGCAGTACTTC. This sequence encodes CASSVAEVSYEQYF.

The J gene is TRBJ2-1, the V gene TRBV19; 8 positions agree with TRBD2. V shed 2 bases and J 0 bases; nucleotides not matched to a gene: 6. The CDR3 runs 17 residues. Germline CDR1 and CDR2: LNHDA and SQIVND (reference sequence). CDR3 DNA: TGTGCCAGTAGTATAATAGCGGGGAGCGGCTCCTACAATGAGCAGTTCTTC. Translated: CASSIIAGSGSYNEQFF. The complete variable domain, with remaining parts taken from reference TRBV19 and TRBJ2-1, reads DGGITQSPKYLFRKEGQNVTLSCEQNLNHDAMYWYRQDPGQGLRLIYYSQIVNDFQKGDIAEGYSVSREKKESFPLTVTSAQKNPTAFYLCASSIIAGSGSYNEQFFGPGTRLTVL.

The V gene is TRBV30, the J gene TRBJ2-3; perhaps TRBD2 as D (6 bases). Germline CDR1 and CDR2: GTSNPN and SVGIG (reference sequence). The ends were cut back, 2 bases at V and 5 bases at J, with 17 bases in the middle. The CDR3 has 15 amino acids. CDR3 nucleotide sequence: TGTGCCTGGAGTCCCTGGTCGGGGCGGGGAGATACGCAGTATTTT. Translating it yields CAWSPWSGRGDTQYF.

J is TRBJ1-6 and V is TRBV28, with 7 positions matching TRBD1. The V gene's germline CDR1 is MDHEN and CDR2 SYDVKM. Trimming cost V 4 bases and J 8 bases; bases outside gene matches: 8. The CDR3 sequence is 15 residues long. This chain's CDR3 is CASSSPRGFDSPLHF. The CDR3, as DNA: TGTGCCAGCAGTTCCCCCAGGGGGTTTGATTCACCCCTCCACTTT.

This chain connects TRBV19 to TRBJ2-2, with D possibly matching TRBD1 (5 bases). The CDR3 totals 17 residues. The V gene lost 4 bases and the J gene lost 6 bases, with 21 bases spanning the gap. The germline CDR1 and CDR2 sequences are LNHDA and SQIVND (reference sequence). Here the CDR3 reads CASSSPTGVGSSGELFF. The CDR3 DNA follows: TGTGCCAGTAGTAGCCCAACAGGAGTGGGGTCCTCCGGGGAGCTGTTTTTT.

The chain uses TRBV28 and TRBJ1-4; 10 nucleotides line up with TRBD1. CDR1 and CDR2 from the germline V gene are MDHEN and SYDVKM. There are 16 residues in the CDR3. Unmatched junction bases numbered 8, after V lost 4 bases and J lost 6 bases. Here the CDR3 reads CASSWPRTGGYEKLFF. The CDR3 DNA reads as TGTGCCAGCAGTTGGCCTAGGACAGGGGGATATGAAAAACTGTTTTTT. The complete variable domain, with remaining parts taken from reference TRBV28 and TRBJ1-4, reads DVKVTQSSRYLVKRTGEKVFLECVQDMDHENMFWYRQDPGLGLRLIYFSYDVKMKEKGDIPEGYSVSREKKERFSLILESASTNQTSMYLCASSWPRTGGYEKLFFGSGTQLSVL.

This sequence joins TRBV28 and TRBJ1-6; D not resolved. This CDR3 spans 15 amino acids. Germline lookup yields CDR1 MDHEN and CDR2 SYDVKM. V lost 3 bases, J lost 4 bases, and 10 bases lay in between. DNA for the CDR3: TGTGCCAGCAGTTTCTCTGGCGGATATAATTCACCCCTCCACTTT. This codes for CASSFSGGYNSPLHF.

This clone was counted once. CDR3 DNA: TGTGCCAGCAGTCCCAACAGGGGTGCCGGAAACACCATATATTTT. Amino acids: CASSPNRGAGNTIYF. V and J are TRBV27 and TRBJ1-3; 7 bases fit TRBD1. The CDR3 runs to 15 residues. V shed 5 bases and J 4 bases; nucleotides not matched to a gene: 8. Per germline, CDR1 MNHEY and CDR2 SMNVEV (reference sequence).